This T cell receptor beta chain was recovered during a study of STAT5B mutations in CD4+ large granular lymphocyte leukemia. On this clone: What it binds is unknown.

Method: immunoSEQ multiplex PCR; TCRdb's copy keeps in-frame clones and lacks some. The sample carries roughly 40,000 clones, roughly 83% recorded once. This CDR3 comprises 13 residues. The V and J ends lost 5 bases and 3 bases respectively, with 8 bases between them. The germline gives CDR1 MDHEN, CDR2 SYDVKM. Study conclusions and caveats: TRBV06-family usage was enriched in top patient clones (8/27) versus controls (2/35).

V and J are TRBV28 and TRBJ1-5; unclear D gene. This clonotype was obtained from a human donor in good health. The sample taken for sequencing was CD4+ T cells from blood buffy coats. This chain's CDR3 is CASSKWVNQPQHF. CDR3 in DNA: TGTGCCAGCAGTAAATGGGTCAATCAGCCCCAGCATTTT.